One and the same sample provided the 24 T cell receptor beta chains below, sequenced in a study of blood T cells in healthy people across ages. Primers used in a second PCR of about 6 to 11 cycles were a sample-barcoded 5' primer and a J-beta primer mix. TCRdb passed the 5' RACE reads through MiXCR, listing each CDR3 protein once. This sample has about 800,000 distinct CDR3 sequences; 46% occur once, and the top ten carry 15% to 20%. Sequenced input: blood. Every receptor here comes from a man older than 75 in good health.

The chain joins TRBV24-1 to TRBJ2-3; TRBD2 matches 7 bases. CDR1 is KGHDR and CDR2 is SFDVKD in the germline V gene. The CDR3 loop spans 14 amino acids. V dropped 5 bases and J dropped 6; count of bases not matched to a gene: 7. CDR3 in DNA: TGTGCCACCAGTGCCGTAAGCGGGGCGGATACGCAGTATTTT. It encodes CATSAVSGADTQYF.

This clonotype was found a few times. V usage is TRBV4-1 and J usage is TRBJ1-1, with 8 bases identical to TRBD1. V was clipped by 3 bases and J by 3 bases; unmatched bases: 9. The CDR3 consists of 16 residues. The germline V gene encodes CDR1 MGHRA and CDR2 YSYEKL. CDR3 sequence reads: CASSQVRQGLDTEAFF. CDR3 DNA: TGCGCCAGCAGCCAGGTGAGACAGGGGTTGGACACTGAAGCTTTCTTT.

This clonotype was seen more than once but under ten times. The CDR3 DNA reads as TGTGCCAGCTCACCAGATGGGACTAGCGGCCAAGAGACCCAGTACTTC. Amino acid sequence: CASSPDGTSGQETQYF. This rearrangement joins TRBV18 to TRBJ2-5, with 11 bases that match TRBD2. This CDR3 contains 16 residues. The V gene end was trimmed by 2 bases and the J gene end by 1 base; junction bases not matched to a gene: 3. Per germline, CDR1 KGHSH and CDR2 LQKENI. The variable domain in full, with the rest retrieved from reference TRBV18 and TRBJ2-5, is NAGVMQNPRHLVRRRGQEARLRCSPMKGHSHVYWYRQLPEEGLKFMVYLQKENIIDESGMPKERFSAEFPKEGPSILRIQQVVRGDSAAYFCASSPDGTSGQETQYFGPGTRLLVL.

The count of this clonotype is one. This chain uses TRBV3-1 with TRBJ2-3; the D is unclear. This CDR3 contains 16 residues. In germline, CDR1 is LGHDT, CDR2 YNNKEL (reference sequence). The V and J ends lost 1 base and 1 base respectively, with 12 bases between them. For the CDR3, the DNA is TGTGCCAGCAGCCAAGGGCTAGAGTCGGGCACAGATACGCAGTATTTT. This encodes CASSQGLESGTDTQYF.

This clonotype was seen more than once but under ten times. The CDR3 sequence: CASSYQAGQVGTQYF. The CDR3 DNA sequence: TGTGCCAGCAGCTATCAGGCGGGGCAAGTGGGTACGCAGTATTTT. The V and J genes are TRBV7-9 and TRBJ2-3; TRBD2 might be the D (6 bases). Between the trimmed V and J ends, which lost 4 bases and 8 bases, there was a span of 19 bases. Germline CDR1 is SEHNR and CDR2 is FQNEAQ (reference sequence). This CDR3 is built from 15 residues.

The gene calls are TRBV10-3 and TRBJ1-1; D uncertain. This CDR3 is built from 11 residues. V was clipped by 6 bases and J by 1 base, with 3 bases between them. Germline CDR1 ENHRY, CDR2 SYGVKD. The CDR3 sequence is CAIRGNTEAFF. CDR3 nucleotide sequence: TGTGCCATCAGGGGGAACACTGAAGCTTTCTTT.

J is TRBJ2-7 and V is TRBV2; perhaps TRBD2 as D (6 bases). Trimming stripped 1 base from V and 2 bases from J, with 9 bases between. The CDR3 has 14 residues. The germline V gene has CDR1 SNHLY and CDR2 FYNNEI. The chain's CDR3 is CASSEVEGPYEQYF. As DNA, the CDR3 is TGTGCCAGCAGTGAAGTGGAGGGGCCCTACGAGCAGTACTTC. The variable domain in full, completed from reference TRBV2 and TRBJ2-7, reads EPEVTQTPSHQVTQMGQEVILRCVPISNHLYFYWYRQILGQKVEFLVSFYNNEISEKSEIFDDQFSVERPDGSNFTLKIRSTKLEDSAMYFCASSEVEGPYEQYFGPGTRLTVT.

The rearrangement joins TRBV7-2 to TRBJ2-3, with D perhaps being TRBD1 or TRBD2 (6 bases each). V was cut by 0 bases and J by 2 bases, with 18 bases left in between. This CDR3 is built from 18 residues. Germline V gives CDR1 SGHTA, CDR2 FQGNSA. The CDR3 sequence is CASSLAGGTAAFTDTQYF. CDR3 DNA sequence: TGTGCCAGCAGCTTAGCGGGGGGCACGGCGGCGTTCACAGATACGCAGTATTTT.

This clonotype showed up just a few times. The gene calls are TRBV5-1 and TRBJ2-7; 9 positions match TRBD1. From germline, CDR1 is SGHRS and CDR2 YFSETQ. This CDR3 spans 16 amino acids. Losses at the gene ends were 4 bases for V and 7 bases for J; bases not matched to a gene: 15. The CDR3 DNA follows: TGCGCCAGCAGCGCCTGGACAGGGGATAGTACGAGGGAGCAGTACTTC. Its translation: CASSAWTGDSTREQYF.

The CDR3 sequence: CASSLIPGDGQPQHF. CDR3 nucleotide sequence: TGCGCCAGCAGCTTGATTCCCGGGGATGGGCAGCCCCAGCATTTT. The chain couples TRBV5-1 to TRBJ1-5; D is uncertain. CDR3 length: 15 amino acids. V gave up 1 base and J gave up 7 bases, with 15 bases separating them. The germline gives CDR1 SGHRS, CDR2 YFSETQ.

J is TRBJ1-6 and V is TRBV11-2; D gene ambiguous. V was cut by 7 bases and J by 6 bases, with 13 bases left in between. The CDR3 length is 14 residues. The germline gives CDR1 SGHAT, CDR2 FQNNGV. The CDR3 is CASTLRPPNSPLHF. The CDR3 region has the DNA TGTGCCAGCACCCTCAGACCGCCTAATTCACCCCTCCACTTT.

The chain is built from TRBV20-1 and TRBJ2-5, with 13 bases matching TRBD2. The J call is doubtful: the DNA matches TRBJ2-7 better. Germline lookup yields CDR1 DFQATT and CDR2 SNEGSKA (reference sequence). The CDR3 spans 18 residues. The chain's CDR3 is CSGPGGTSGVRCWNEQYF. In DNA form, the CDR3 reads TGCAGTGGGCCGGGAGGGACTAGCGGGGTACGTTGCTGGAACGAGCAGTACTTC.

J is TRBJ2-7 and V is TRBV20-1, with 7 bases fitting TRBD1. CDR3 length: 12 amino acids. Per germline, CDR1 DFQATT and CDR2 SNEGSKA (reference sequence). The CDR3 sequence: CSGTGDGNEQYF. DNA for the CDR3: TGCAGCGGTACAGGGGATGGCAATGAGCAGTACTTC.

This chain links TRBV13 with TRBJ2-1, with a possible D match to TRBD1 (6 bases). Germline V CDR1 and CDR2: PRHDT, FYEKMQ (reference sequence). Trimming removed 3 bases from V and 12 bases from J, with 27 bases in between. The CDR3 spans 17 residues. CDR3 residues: CASSFAPDLGGVDGQFF. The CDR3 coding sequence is TGTGCCAGCAGCTTCGCCCCAGACCTAGGGGGAGTGGATGGGCAGTTCTTC.

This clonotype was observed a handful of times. The CDR3 reads CASGLGTSAYEQYF. The CDR3 DNA sequence: TGCGCCAGCGGTCTTGGAACTAGCGCCTACGAGCAGTACTTC. The chain has TRBV5-1 and TRBJ2-7; 7 bases are a match to TRBD2. J was trimmed by 2 bases and V by 7 bases; bases with no gene match: 9. The CDR3 covers 14 residues. Germline lookup yields CDR1 SGHRS and CDR2 YFSETQ.

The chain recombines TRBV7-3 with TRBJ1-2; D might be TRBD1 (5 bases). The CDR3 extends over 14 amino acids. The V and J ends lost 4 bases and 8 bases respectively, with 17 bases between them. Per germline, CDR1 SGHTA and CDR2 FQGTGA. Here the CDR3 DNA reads TGTGCCAGCAGCTCAAGCCAGGGTGTGGGCGGCTACACCTTC. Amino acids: CASSSSQGVGGYTF.

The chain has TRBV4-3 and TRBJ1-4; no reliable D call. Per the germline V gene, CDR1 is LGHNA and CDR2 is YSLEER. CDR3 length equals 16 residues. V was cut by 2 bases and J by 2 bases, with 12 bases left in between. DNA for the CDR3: TGCGCCAGCAGCCAAACCCCGGGAGGGACTAATGAAAAACTGTTTTTT. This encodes CASSQTPGGTNEKLFF.

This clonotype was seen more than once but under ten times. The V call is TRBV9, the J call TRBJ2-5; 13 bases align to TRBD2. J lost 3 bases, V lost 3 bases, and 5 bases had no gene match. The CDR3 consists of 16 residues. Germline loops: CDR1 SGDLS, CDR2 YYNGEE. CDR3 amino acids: CASSGGTSGTKETQYF. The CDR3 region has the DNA TGTGCCAGCAGCGGCGGGACTAGCGGGACGAAAGAGACCCAGTACTTC.

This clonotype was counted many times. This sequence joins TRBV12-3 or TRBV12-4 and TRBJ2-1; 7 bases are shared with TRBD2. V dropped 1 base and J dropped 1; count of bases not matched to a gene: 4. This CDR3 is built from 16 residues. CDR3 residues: CASSLERGYSYNEQFF. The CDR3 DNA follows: TGTGCCAGCAGTTTAGAGCGGGGCTATTCCTACAATGAGCAGTTCTTC.

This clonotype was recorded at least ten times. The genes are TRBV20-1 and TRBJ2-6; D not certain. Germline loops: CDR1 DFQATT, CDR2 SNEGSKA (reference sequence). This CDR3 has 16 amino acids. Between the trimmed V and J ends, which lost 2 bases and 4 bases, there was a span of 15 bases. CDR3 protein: CSARSASTLGANVLTF. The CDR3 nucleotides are TGCAGTGCTAGATCGGCATCCACTCTCGGGGCCAACGTCCTGACTTTC.

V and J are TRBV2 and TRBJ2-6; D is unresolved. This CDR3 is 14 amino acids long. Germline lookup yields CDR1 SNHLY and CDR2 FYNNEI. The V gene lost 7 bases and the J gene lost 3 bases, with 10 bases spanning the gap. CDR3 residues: CASTRMNGANVLTF. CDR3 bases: TGTGCCAGCACCAGGATGAATGGGGCCAACGTCCTGACTTTC. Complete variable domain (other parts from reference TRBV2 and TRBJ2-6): EPEVTQTPSHQVTQMGQEVILRCVPISNHLYFYWYRQILGQKVEFLVSFYNNEISEKSEIFDDQFSVERPDGSNFTLKIRSTKLEDSAMYFCASTRMNGANVLTFGAGSRLTVL.

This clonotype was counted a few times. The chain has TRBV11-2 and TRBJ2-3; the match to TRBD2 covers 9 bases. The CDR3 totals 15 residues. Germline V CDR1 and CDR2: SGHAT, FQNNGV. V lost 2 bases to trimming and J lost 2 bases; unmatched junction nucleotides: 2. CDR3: CASSLLAGHTDTQYF. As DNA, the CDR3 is TGTGCCAGCAGCTTACTAGCGGGACACACAGATACGCAGTATTTT.

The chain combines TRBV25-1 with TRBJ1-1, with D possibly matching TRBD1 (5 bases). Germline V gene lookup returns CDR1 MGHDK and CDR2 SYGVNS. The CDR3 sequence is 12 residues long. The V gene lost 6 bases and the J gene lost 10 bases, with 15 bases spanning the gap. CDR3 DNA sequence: TGTGCCAGCAGCGCTAACGTGAGGGGAGCTTTCTTT. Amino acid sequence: CASSANVRGAFF.

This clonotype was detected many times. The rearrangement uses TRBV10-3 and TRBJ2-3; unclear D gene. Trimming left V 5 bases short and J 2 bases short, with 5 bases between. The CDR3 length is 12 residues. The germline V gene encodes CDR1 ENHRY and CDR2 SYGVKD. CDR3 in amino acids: CAISPTTDTQYF. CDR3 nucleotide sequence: TGTGCCATCAGTCCCACCACAGATACGCAGTATTTT.